This record concerns one TCR beta chain sequence. The sample's time point: newly diagnosed GD, antithyroid drugs for less than 3 months. Isolated PBMC RNA provided the starting material for the TCR library. The germline gives CDR1 SGHRS, CDR2 YFSETQ. Losses at the gene ends were 3 bases for V and 5 bases for J; bases not matched to a gene: 5. This CDR3 region has 15 residues. The sample is drawn from a study of regulatory T cells in long-lasting Graves disease. According to the study, TCR beta libraries were built with iRepertoire HTBI primers and CDR3-region Arm-PCR. In TCRdb, the multiplex PCR reads were re-called with MiXCR into one record per CDR3 protein. The table includes 350,000 to 450,000 distinct CDR3 sequences, about 15% detected once. The same data also went into a second study, on T cells in Graves' hyperthyroidism and ophthalmopathy.

Sequenced material: peripheral blood mononuclear cells (PBMCs), taken at new diagnosis, from a patient treated with antithyroid drugs. This receptor was obtained from a middle-aged woman with Graves disease. This chain links TRBV5-1 with TRBJ2-2, with 9 bases fitting TRBD2. The CDR3 protein is CASSWASGATGELFF. The CDR3 bases are TGCGCCAGCAGCTGGGCTAGCGGGGCAACCGGGGAGCTGTTTTTT.